This TCR beta chain was recorded in a study of T cells in Graves' hyperthyroidism and ophthalmopathy. This clonotype was observed a handful of times. RNA transcripts provided the source from which TCR beta CDR3 regions were amplified. TCR CDR3 regions were first amplified by RT-PCR with HTBI primers. TCRdb analysed the multiplex PCR reads with MiXCR anew, one entry per CDR3 protein. The table records around 540,000 distinct CDR3 sequences, 15% to 20% of them present only once. Losses at the gene ends were 8 bases for V and 5 bases for J; bases not matched to a gene: 2. Looked up from germline, CDR1 is MNHNS and CDR2 is SASEGT. This CDR3 contains 11 residues.

The V gene is TRBV6-1, the J gene TRBJ2-5; 7 bases agree with TRBD2. The specimen sequenced was blood. The TCR sequence derives from a woman aged 25 to 39 with Graves' ophthalmopathy. The DNA for the CDR3 is TGTGCCAGCCGGGGGGTGGAGACCCAGTACTTC. Translated, it gives CASRGVETQYF.